This passage covers 29 T cell receptor beta chains from one sample sequenced in a study of shared clonotypes between healthy human individuals. Clones were read by immunoSEQ multiplex PCR, and TCRdb kept only the in-frame ones, dropping some. The repertoire holds 740,000 or so clones, with approximately 73% as singletons. Sequencing used memory CD4+ T cells sorted from blood. The subset here: CD45RA-negative fraction. These receptors came from a woman aged 25 to 39 in good health.

This clone was counted a single time. The rearrangement links TRBV27 to TRBJ1-1; D perhaps matches TRBD1 (5 bases). Per the germline V gene, CDR1 is MNHEY and CDR2 is SMNVEV (reference sequence). The CDR3 sequence is 16 residues long. V lost 7 bases and J lost 7, with 25 bases in between. CDR3 sequence reads: CASINLGGSGAYEAFF. CDR3 coding DNA: TGTGCCAGCATTAATCTTGGAGGCTCCGGGGCCTATGAAGCTTTCTTT.

The chain couples TRBV30 to TRBJ1-2, with D possibly matching TRBD1 (5 bases). The CDR3 totals 13 residues. The V gene's germline CDR1 is GTSNPN and CDR2 SVGIG (reference sequence). V was pared by 0 bases and J by 6 bases, with 11 bases between. CDR3 nucleotide sequence: TGTGCCTGGAGTGTTTTAGGGACGAATGGCTACACCTTC. It is translated as CAWSVLGTNGYTF.

J is TRBJ1-5 and V is TRBV6-1, with D perhaps matching TRBD1 (6 bases). V lost 0 bases and J lost 7, with 10 bases in between. Germline-derived CDR1 and CDR2 are MNHNS and SASEGT. The CDR3 covers 14 residues. The CDR3 DNA sequence: TGTGCCAGCAGTGAAGCAGGGGGGAACCAGCCCCAGCATTTT. It encodes CASSEAGGNQPQHF.

There are a few counts of this clone. The chain uses TRBV5-6 and TRBJ2-7, with 12 positions matching TRBD1. Trimming took 2 bases from V and 7 from J; bases not matched to a gene: 4. Germline V gene sequence: CDR1 SGHDT, CDR2 YYEEEE. The CDR3 has 14 amino acids. The CDR3 here is CASSFGTGGLEQYF. For the CDR3, the DNA is TGTGCCAGCAGCTTTGGGACAGGGGGCCTGGAGCAGTACTTC.

The J gene is TRBJ2-2, the V gene TRBV27; 13 nucleotides line up with TRBD2. V was clipped by 2 bases and J by 7 bases; unmatched bases: 7. Germline lookup yields CDR1 MNHEY and CDR2 SMNVEV (reference sequence). The CDR3 sequence is 17 residues long. Here the CDR3 reads CASSLTSGRAGLGELFF. The CDR3 nucleotides are TGTGCCAGCAGTTTAACTAGCGGGAGGGCCGGTCTCGGGGAGCTGTTTTTT.

This chain joins TRBV19 and TRBJ2-1; 14 positions match TRBD2. Germline assignment: CDR1 LNHDA and CDR2 SQIVND (reference sequence). The CDR3 runs to 18 residues. V lost 5 bases and J lost 2; bases outside the gene matches: 8. CDR3 in DNA: TGTGCCAGTAGTCCCGGGACTAGCGGGAGTGGGACCTACAATGAGCAGTTCTTC. This codes for CASSPGTSGSGTYNEQFF.

This clone has more than one count but fewer than ten. The chain links TRBV5-6 to TRBJ1-2; no reliable D call. V lost 1 base and J 7 bases, leaving 8 bases between the germline ends. The germline gives CDR1 SGHDT, CDR2 YYEEEE. The CDR3 is 12 residues long. The CDR3 sequence is CASSLQRGGYTF. As DNA, the CDR3 is TGTGCCAGCAGCTTGCAGCGGGGTGGCTACACCTTC. Supplemented by reference TRBV5-6 and TRBJ1-2, the full variable domain reads DAGVTQSPTHLIKTRGQQVTLRCSPKSGHDTVSWYQQALGQGPQFIFQYYEEEERQRGNFPDRFSGHQFPNYSSELNVNALLLGDSALYLCASSLQRGGYTFGSGTRLTVV.

This clone occurred many times. The chain uses TRBV28 and TRBJ2-1, with 11 bases lining up with TRBD1. V lost 5 bases to trimming and J lost 8 bases; unmatched junction nucleotides: 11. Germline assignment: CDR1 MDHEN and CDR2 SYDVKM. The CDR3 covers 16 residues. The CDR3 protein is CASSPRPGQGEHEQFF. The CDR3 region has the DNA TGTGCCAGCAGTCCTCGACCGGGACAGGGGGAACATGAGCAGTTCTTC.

The CDR3 DNA reads as TGCGCCAGCAACCCGGGAGCGGCAGACGCCGTGACGCAGTATTTT. It yields the protein CASNPGAADAVTQYF. The J gene is TRBJ2-3, the V gene TRBV5-1, with a possible D match to TRBD2 (6 bases). CDR3 length: 15 amino acids. Germline V gene data show CDR1 as SGHRS and CDR2 as YFSETQ. V was clipped by 6 bases and J by 9 bases, with 23 bases between them.

The chain combines TRBV5-1 with TRBJ2-5, with D perhaps matching TRBD2 (7 bases). The germline CDR1 and CDR2 sequences are SGHRS and YFSETQ. The CDR3 contains 16 residues. The V and J ends lost 2 bases and 4 bases respectively, with 18 bases between them. The CDR3, as DNA: TGCGCCAGCAGCTTTCGCGGGGGCAGGCCGGGAGAGACCCAGTACTTC. The encoded protein is CASSFRGGRPGETQYF.

The CDR3 DNA sequence: TGTGCCACCAGCGGGCTCCGGACAGGTCAGAAAGCTTTCTTT. Its protein product is CATSGLRTGQKAFF. V and J are TRBV15 and TRBJ1-1, with TRBD1 identical over 7 bases. Germline V lookup: CDR1 LNHNV, CDR2 YYDKDF (reference sequence). This CDR3 spans 14 amino acids. Losses at the gene ends were 5 bases for V and 9 bases for J; bases not matched to a gene: 12.

V and J are TRBV5-1 and TRBJ2-1; 7 bases are a match to TRBD2. The trim removed 5 bases at V and 4 bases at J, leaving 9 bases unmatched. Germline V gene lookup returns CDR1 SGHRS and CDR2 YFSETQ. The CDR3 consists of 15 residues. The CDR3 DNA reads as TGCGCCAGCAGTCCGATCGGGGGGACGTACAATGAGCAGTTCTTC. Translating gives CASSPIGGTYNEQFF.

In this sample, this clone turned up many times. This rearrangement joins TRBV28 to TRBJ1-2; no clear D. Trimming took off 5 bases at V and 3 bases at J, with 16 bases between the two ends. Germline V gene lookup returns CDR1 MDHEN and CDR2 SYDVKM. The CDR3 is 15 amino acids. This CDR3 is CASSVMRVSDYGYTF. The DNA of the CDR3 is TGTGCCAGCAGTGTTATGAGGGTTTCCGACTATGGCTACACCTTC.

The rearrangement links TRBV7-7 to TRBJ2-1; the D gene is possibly TRBD2 (6 bases). Trimming shortened V by 5 bases and J by 7 bases, and 12 bases separated the two germline ends. The CDR3 length is 13 residues. Looked up from germline, CDR1 is SSHAT and CDR2 is FNYEAQ (reference sequence). CDR3 amino acids: CASSMTRINEQFF. CDR3 nucleotides: TGTGCCAGCAGCATGACTAGGATTAATGAGCAGTTCTTC.

This clone was seen only a few times. The chain is built from TRBV2 and TRBJ2-4; D gene unclear. This CDR3 region has 15 residues. The germline gives CDR1 SNHLY, CDR2 FYNNEI. V was clipped by 4 bases and J by 0 bases, with 10 bases between them. CDR3 sequence reads: CASSVEVLAKNIQYF. The CDR3 nucleotides read TGTGCCAGCAGTGTTGAAGTCTTAGCCAAAAACATTCAGTACTTC. The entire variable domain, with the rest obtained from reference TRBV2 and TRBJ2-4, is as follows: EPEVTQTPSHQVTQMGQEVILRCVPISNHLYFYWYRQILGQKVEFLVSFYNNEISEKSEIFDDQFSVERPDGSNFTLKIRSTKLEDSAMYFCASSVEVLAKNIQYFGAGTRLSVL.

The chain links TRBV27 to TRBJ2-2; D is unresolved. This CDR3 is 12 amino acids long. The germline CDR1 and CDR2 sequences are MNHEY and SMNVEV (reference sequence). V was cut by 4 bases and J by 3 bases, with 3 bases left in between. CDR3 loop: CASSSYTGELFF. The CDR3, as DNA: TGTGCCAGCAGTTCCTACACCGGGGAGCTGTTTTTT.

The V gene is TRBV5-1, the J gene TRBJ2-7; 9 bases fit TRBD1. CDR3 length equals 14 residues. Trimming cost V 0 bases and J 4 bases; bases outside gene matches: 2. Germline CDR1 is SGHRS and CDR2 is YFSETQ. CDR3 amino acids: CASSLVGTGYEQYF. In nucleotides, the CDR3 is TGCGCCAGCAGCTTGGTCGGGACAGGGTACGAGCAGTACTTC.

This clone has a handful of counts. The chain uses TRBV5-6 and TRBJ2-7; 9 bases align to TRBD2. CDR3 length equals 18 residues. CDR1 and CDR2 from the germline V gene are SGHDT and YYEEEE. The trim removed 4 bases at V and 3 bases at J, leaving 17 bases unmatched. The CDR3 sequence is CASSPFSPRSGRNYEQYF. The CDR3 DNA reads as TGTGCCAGCAGCCCCTTCTCTCCCCGTAGCGGGAGAAACTACGAGCAGTACTTC. Full variable domain (rest looked up from reference TRBV5-6 and TRBJ2-7): DAGVTQSPTHLIKTRGQQVTLRCSPKSGHDTVSWYQQALGQGPQFIFQYYEEEERQRGNFPDRFSGHQFPNYSSELNVNALLLGDSALYLCASSPFSPRSGRNYEQYFGPGTRLTVT.

Only a few counts were recorded for this clone. The rearrangement links TRBV18 to TRBJ2-5; TRBD2 might be the D (5 bases). The CDR3 consists of 13 residues. Germline V gene lookup returns CDR1 KGHSH and CDR2 LQKENI. Trimming pared 1 base from V and 5 bases from J, leaving 8 bases between. CDR3 DNA sequence: TGTGCCAGCTCACCACGGACGGGGGAGACCCAGTACTTC. As protein: CASSPRTGETQYF.

Worth noting for this clone: Other DNA sequences in this sample translate to the same CDR3. J is TRBJ1-5 and V is TRBV4-2; 8 bases fit TRBD1. V dropped 3 bases and J dropped 5; count of bases not matched to a gene: 6. Germline CDR1 LGHNA, CDR2 YNFKEQ. The CDR3 loop spans 15 amino acids. CDR3 nucleotides: TGTGCCAGCAGCCAGGATGGACAGGGCTATCAGCCCCAGCATTTT. It encodes CASSQDGQGYQPQHF.

The chain recombines TRBV20-1 with TRBJ2-7; D is uncertain. CDR1 DFQATT and CDR2 SNEGSKA come from the germline V gene (reference sequence). The CDR3 contains 11 residues. V lost 1 base and J 6 bases, leaving 7 bases between the germline ends. The CDR3 nucleotides are TGCAGTGCTAGAGTGGATTCCGAGCAGTACTTC. It is translated as CSARVDSEQYF.

The V call is TRBV29-1, the J call TRBJ2-7; 9 nucleotides match TRBD2. The CDR3 has 13 amino acids. From germline, CDR1 is SQVTM and CDR2 ANQGSEA. V lost 3 bases and J lost 3; bases outside the gene matches: 3. The CDR3 coding sequence is TGCAGCGTTGAGCGGACTAGCGTCTACGAGCAGTACTTC. Protein product: CSVERTSVYEQYF.

For this clone: Distinct nucleotide sequences in the sample also encode this CDR3. V is TRBV5-1 and J is TRBJ2-2, with 9 positions matching TRBD1. Per the germline V gene, CDR1 is SGHRS and CDR2 is YFSETQ. The CDR3 spans 15 residues. Losses at the gene ends were 5 bases for V and 2 bases for J; bases not matched to a gene: 4. The CDR3 sequence: CASSLDRGNTGELFF. The CDR3 DNA reads as TGCGCCAGCAGTCTGGACAGGGGTAACACCGGGGAGCTGTTTTTT.

The rearrangement uses TRBV5-8 and TRBJ2-7; D gene ambiguous. This CDR3 contains 14 residues. Looked up from germline, CDR1 is SGHTS and CDR2 is YDEGEE. Trimming left V 0 bases short and J 3 bases short, with 10 bases between. CDR3 sequence (DNA): TGTGCCAGCAGCTTGGCCAAGATAGGCTACGAGCAGTACTTC. Translating gives CASSLAKIGYEQYF.

This chain connects TRBV5-5 to TRBJ1-1; no clear D. The CDR3 consists of 14 residues. Germline V lookup: CDR1 SGHKS, CDR2 YYEKEE (reference sequence). The germline V and J ends were trimmed by 2 bases and 2 bases, with 10 bases remaining between them. DNA of the CDR3: TGTGCCAGCAGCTTCGGTCTCCGAAACACTGAAGCTTTCTTT. This sequence encodes CASSFGLRNTEAFF.

The V and J genes are TRBV27 and TRBJ1-5, with a possible D match to TRBD1 (5 bases). Germline V gives CDR1 MNHEY, CDR2 SMNVEV (reference sequence). Trimming stripped 0 bases from V and 7 bases from J, with 16 bases between. The CDR3 loop spans 16 amino acids. The CDR3 DNA is TGTGCCAGCAGTTTATCGGTAAGGGGCAGATACCAGCCCCAGCATTTT. This sequence encodes CASSLSVRGRYQPQHF.

The chain combines TRBV15 with TRBJ2-7; the D gene is possibly TRBD2 (6 bases). CDR3 length: 14 residues. V shed 8 bases and J shed 0 bases, with 14 bases lying between them. Germline values: CDR1 LNHNV, CDR2 YYDKDF (reference sequence). The DNA of the CDR3 is TGTGCCACCCTGCGGGGCTACAACTCCTACGAGCAGTACTTC. Translated: CATLRGYNSYEQYF.

On this clone: Different DNA sequences within this sample yield the same CDR3. The V gene is TRBV6-1, the J gene TRBJ1-3; no definite D call. CDR3 length: 14 residues. Germline V gives CDR1 MNHNS, CDR2 SASEGT. Trimming cost V 1 base and J 1 base, with 5 bases left between them. The CDR3 region is CASSEGGSGNTIYF. DNA for the CDR3: TGTGCCAGCAGTGAAGGGGGTTCTGGAAACACCATATATTTT.

Concerning this clone itself: This may arise from a read error, as a much more abundant clone is one base away. The chain links TRBV5-4 to TRBJ2-5, with D unresolved. Germline CDR1 reads SGHNT; CDR2 reads YYREEE (reference sequence). This CDR3 region has 12 residues. Between the trimmed V and J ends, which lost 0 bases and 3 bases, there was a span of 3 bases. The CDR3 region has the DNA TGTGCCAGCAGCTTGGGAAAAGAGACCCAGTACTTC. Encoded protein: CASSLGKETQYF.